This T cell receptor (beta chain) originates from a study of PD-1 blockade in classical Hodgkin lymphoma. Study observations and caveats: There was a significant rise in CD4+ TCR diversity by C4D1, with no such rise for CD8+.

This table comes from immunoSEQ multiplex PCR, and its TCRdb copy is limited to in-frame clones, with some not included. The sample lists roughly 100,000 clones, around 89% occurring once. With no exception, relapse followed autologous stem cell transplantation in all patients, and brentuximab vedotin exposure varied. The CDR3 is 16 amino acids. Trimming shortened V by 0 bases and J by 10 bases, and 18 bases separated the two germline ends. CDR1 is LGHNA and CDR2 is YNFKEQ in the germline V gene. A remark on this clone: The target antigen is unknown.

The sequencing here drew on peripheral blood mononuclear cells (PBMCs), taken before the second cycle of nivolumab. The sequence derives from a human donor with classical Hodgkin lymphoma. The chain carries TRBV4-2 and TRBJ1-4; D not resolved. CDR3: CASSQDPDLRRVKLFF. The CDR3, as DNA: TGTGCCAGCAGCCAAGATCCTGACTTGCGGAGGGTAAAACTGTTTTTT.